The next 27 T cell receptor beta chains were all read from a single sample in a study of CD8+ T cells in alopecia areata. Sample treatment: oral pan-JAK inhibitor, 5-10 mg twice daily. As the sequencing template, cDNA was produced by extracting RNA and reverse transcribing it. Some clones are missing from TCRdb's copy, which holds only in-frame ones; the method was immunoSEQ multiplex PCR. The sample includes more than 200,000 clones, approximately 45% of them seen just once. Specimen: CD4+ T cells sorted from blood, collected at approximately week 37, from a patient treated with tofacitinib. Receptors were obtained from a human donor with alopecia areata.

At least ten counts were recorded for this clone. The chain combines TRBV28 with TRBJ2-3; 7 nucleotides line up with TRBD1. There are 15 residues in the CDR3. V was clipped by 6 bases and J by 4 bases; unmatched bases: 10. Germline CDR1 reads MDHEN; CDR2 reads SYDVKM. The CDR3: CASRGSRGRADTQYF. The CDR3 DNA reads TGTGCCAGCAGGGGTTCTAGGGGGCGTGCAGATACGCAGTATTTT.

There are a few counts of this clone. The J gene is TRBJ1-5, the V gene TRBV11-3, with TRBD1 identical over 9 bases. V shed 4 bases, J shed 3 bases, and the junction held 7 bases outside the gene matches. The CDR3 has 16 residues. Germline assignment: CDR1 SGHNT and CDR2 YENEEA. DNA of the CDR3: TGTGCCAGCAGCTGCGGGGACAGGGATGCCAATCAGCCCCAGCATTTT. As protein: CASSCGDRDANQPQHF.

V and J are TRBV5-6 and TRBJ2-1; TRBD2 matches at 8 bases. V lost 0 bases, J lost 8 bases, and 4 bases stayed unmatched. This CDR3 has 14 residues. Germline assignment: CDR1 SGHDT and CDR2 YYEEEE. For the CDR3, the DNA is TGTGCCAGCAGCTTGGGAAGCGGGAGACATGAGCAGTTCTTC. Translated: CASSLGSGRHEQFF.

V is TRBV9 and J is TRBJ2-7; TRBD2 agrees at 7 bases. With 0 bases clipped from V and 4 bases from J, the junction kept 10 bases outside the gene matches. Germline CDR1 and CDR2: SGDLS and YYNGEE. The CDR3 contains 16 residues. CDR3 in amino acids: CASSVGLGGSLYEQYF. Written as DNA, the CDR3 is TGTGCCAGCAGCGTAGGATTAGGCGGGAGCTTGTACGAGCAGTACTTC.

This clone was counted a few times. This chain uses TRBV7-3 with TRBJ2-2; perhaps TRBD1 as D (6 bases). Per germline, CDR1 SGHTA and CDR2 FQGTGA. The V and J ends lost 4 bases and 7 bases respectively, with 13 bases between them. The CDR3 spans 14 residues. The CDR3 DNA reads TGTGCCAGCAGCTCAGGGGAGACGGGCGGGGAGCTGTTTTTT. Translating gives CASSSGETGGELFF.

A single count supports this clone. The gene calls are TRBV7-8 and TRBJ2-3; the match to TRBD1 covers 9 bases. This CDR3 comprises 15 residues. Germline V CDR1 and CDR2: SGHVS, FQNEAQ. The V segment lost 5 bases and the J segment 3 bases; nucleotides outside the gene matches: 6. CDR3 nucleotides: TGTGCCAGCAGCGCGAGACAGGGGGGGACAGATACGCAGTATTTT. Its protein is CASSARQGGTDTQYF.

This clone was counted only a few times. V is TRBV7-8 and J is TRBJ2-2; 7 bases line up with TRBD2. The CDR3 is 15 amino acids. V was pared by 6 bases and J by 7 bases, with 11 bases of the junction left unmatched. Germline loops: CDR1 SGHVS, CDR2 FQNEAQ. CDR3 sequence reads: CASSFAGAVVGELFF. The CDR3 bases are TGTGCCAGCAGTTTTGCGGGAGCGGTTGTCGGGGAGCTGTTTTTT.

This clone occurred a few times. This chain links TRBV6-1 with TRBJ2-3; no definite D call. Per the germline V gene, CDR1 is MNHNS and CDR2 is SASEGT. The CDR3 covers 15 residues. V lost 1 base to trimming and J lost 3 bases, with 11 bases between them. For the CDR3, the DNA is TGTGCCAGCAGTGAAGGGAAAGCACGTACAGATACGCAGTATTTT. This translates into CASSEGKARTDTQYF.

V and J are TRBV29-1 and TRBJ2-7, with 10 bases fitting TRBD2. This CDR3 region has 14 residues. V was clipped by 6 bases and J by 6 bases; unmatched bases: 11. Per the germline V gene, CDR1 is SQVTM and CDR2 is ANQGSEA. CDR3 nucleotide sequence: TGCAGCGTGCTACGAGCGGGAGGGCCCTCCGAGCAGTACTTC. Its translation: CSVLRAGGPSEQYF.

The chain links TRBV5-4 to TRBJ2-1, with TRBD2 as a possible D gene (6 bases). Between the trimmed V and J ends, which lost 4 bases and 6 bases, there was a span of 14 bases. The CDR3 is made up of 14 amino acids. In germline, CDR1 is SGHNT, CDR2 YYREEE (reference sequence). CDR3 in amino acids: CASSPGQEGNEQFF. The CDR3 region has the DNA TGTGCCAGCAGCCCCGGGCAGGAGGGCAATGAGCAGTTCTTC.

The V call is TRBV6-1, the J call TRBJ1-5; 10 nucleotides line up with TRBD1. This CDR3 contains 16 residues. Unmatched junction bases numbered 5, after V lost 4 bases and J lost 2 bases. Germline lookup yields CDR1 MNHNS and CDR2 SASEGT. CDR3 coding DNA: TGTGCCAGCAGTGGGGGGACAGGGGTAGGCAATCAGCCCCAGCATTTT. Protein: CASSGGTGVGNQPQHF.

This chain connects TRBV29-1 to TRBJ2-1; 12 bases map to TRBD2. Germline V gene sequence: CDR1 SQVTM, CDR2 ANQGSEA. The CDR3 has 13 residues. Trimming at V came to 4 bases and at J to 8 bases, leaving 3 bases not matched to a gene. The DNA of the CDR3 is TGCAGCGTTGGACTAGCGGGAGTGTATGAGCAGTTCTTC. Translated, it gives CSVGLAGVYEQFF.

The table lists this clone with a few counts. V and J are TRBV7-8 and TRBJ2-7; 14 nucleotides align to TRBD2. The CDR3 covers 16 residues. V shed 1 base and J 4 bases; nucleotides not matched to a gene: 3. The germline gives CDR1 SGHVS, CDR2 FQNEAQ. CDR3 bases: TGTGCCAGCAGCTTAGAGGGGACTAGCGGGAGTTACGAGCAGTACTTC. Protein sequence: CASSLEGTSGSYEQYF.

The gene calls are TRBV7-2 and TRBJ2-3, with D perhaps TRBD2 (6 bases). In germline, CDR1 is SGHTA, CDR2 FQGNSA. The germline V and J ends were trimmed by 5 bases and 0 bases, with 12 bases remaining between them. The CDR3 covers 15 residues. The CDR3 DNA reads TGTGCCAGCAGCCCCGGAGGGACTAGCACAGATACGCAGTATTTT. This sequence encodes CASSPGGTSTDTQYF.

This clone was picked up a small number of times. The gene calls are TRBV7-2 and TRBJ2-5; 12 bases map to TRBD2. The CDR3 contains 17 residues. V dropped 0 bases and J dropped 7; count of bases not matched to a gene: 9. CDR1 is SGHTA and CDR2 is FQGNSA in the germline V gene. Here the CDR3 reads CASSLALAGGPQGTQYF. As DNA, the CDR3 is TGTGCCAGCAGCTTAGCGCTAGCGGGAGGGCCCCAGGGGACCCAGTACTTC.

The J gene is TRBJ2-2, the V gene TRBV5-1; D is undetermined. The CDR3 totals 16 residues. Looked up from germline, CDR1 is SGHRS and CDR2 is YFSETQ. The V end was cut by 5 bases, the J end by 0 bases, with 14 bases between. This chain's CDR3 is CASSLASLANTGELFF. The CDR3 bases are TGCGCCAGCAGTCTCGCCTCCCTCGCGAACACCGGGGAGCTGTTTTTT. The variable domain in full, with the rest retrieved from reference TRBV5-1 and TRBJ2-2, is KAGVTQTPRYLIKTRGQQVTLSCSPISGHRSVSWYQQTPGQGLQFLFEYFSETQRNKGNFPGRFSGRQFSNSRSEMNVSTLELGDSALYLCASSLASLANTGELFFGEGSRLTVL.

The V gene is TRBV4-3, the J gene TRBJ1-2; TRBD1 might be the D (6 bases). The CDR3 covers 16 residues. V was shortened by 2 bases and J by 8 bases, with 21 bases between the two germline ends. Germline CDR1 is LGHNA and CDR2 is YSLEER. The CDR3 nucleotides are TGCGCCAGCAGCCAACAAGATCGGGACGGGGGGCGAGGCTACACCTTC. Its protein product is CASSQQDRDGGRGYTF.

The rearrangement links TRBV9 to TRBJ2-2; TRBD2 matches at 9 bases. This CDR3 contains 16 residues. The V segment lost 0 bases and the J segment 6 bases; nucleotides outside the gene matches: 6. Germline values: CDR1 SGDLS, CDR2 YYNGEE. This chain's CDR3 is CASSVEASGMAGELFF. CDR3 nucleotides: TGTGCCAGCAGCGTAGAGGCTAGCGGGATGGCCGGGGAGCTGTTTTTT.

This clone has just a few counts. The chain has TRBV30 and TRBJ2-3; D perhaps matches TRBD2 (5 bases). This CDR3 has 13 residues. V shed 3 bases and J shed 5 bases, with 12 bases lying between them. The V gene's germline CDR1 is GTSNPN and CDR2 SVGIG (reference sequence). CDR3 in amino acids: CAWSQGGGDTQYF. CDR3 DNA: TGTGCCTGGAGCCAAGGAGGAGGAGATACGCAGTATTTT.

The genes are TRBV23-1 and TRBJ1-1, with a possible D match to TRBD1 (6 bases). TRBV23-1 is marked as an open reading frame, function uncertain. The CDR3 is made up of 15 amino acids. V dropped 3 bases and J dropped 3 bases, with 14 bases sitting between them. The CDR3 protein is CASSHPGHRHTEAFF. CDR3 nucleotides: TGCGCCAGCAGTCACCCGGGACATCGACACACTGAAGCTTTCTTT.

The CDR3 nucleotides are TGTGCCAGCTTTCGGGACAACCCTCCCGGGACCCAGTACTTC. Protein sequence: CASFRDNPPGTQYF. The V gene is TRBV2, the J gene TRBJ2-5; D might be TRBD1 (6 bases). Trimming took off 8 bases at V and 7 bases at J, with 20 bases between the two ends. CDR1 and CDR2 (germline): SNHLY, FYNNEI. The CDR3 contains 14 residues.

J is TRBJ1-5 and V is TRBV9; D gene uncertain. The germline gives CDR1 SGDLS, CDR2 YYNGEE. This CDR3 is built from 15 residues. The germline V and J ends were trimmed by 0 bases and 0 bases, with 7 bases remaining between them. CDR3 protein: CASSVDAYSNQPQHF. In DNA form, the CDR3 reads TGTGCCAGCAGCGTAGATGCGTATAGCAATCAGCCCCAGCATTTT.

This clone was picked up a small number of times. The chain couples TRBV4-1 to TRBJ1-4; no clear D gene. The germline gives CDR1 MGHRA, CDR2 YSYEKL. CDR3 length: 15 residues. V was pared by 4 bases and J by 1 base, with 10 bases between. CDR3 residues: CASSRGGLTNEKLFF. In DNA, the CDR3 is TGCGCCAGCAGCCGAGGCGGGTTAACTAATGAAAAACTGTTTTTT.

This clone was detected a few times. The chain joins TRBV6-5 to TRBJ1-1, with 7 bases fitting TRBD1. The junction had 12 bases not matched to a gene; V was cut back by 10 bases and J by 4 bases. Germline V CDR1 and CDR2: MNHEY, SVGAGI. CDR3 length: 14 residues. DNA for the CDR3: TGTGCCACCTTCAGGGGGGTTGGTTCCACTGAAGCTTTCTTT. It specifies CATFRGVGSTEAFF.

The gene calls are TRBV11-3 and TRBJ2-2, with D uncertain. Trimming stripped 1 base from V and 7 bases from J, with 10 bases between. The germline CDR1 and CDR2 sequences are SGHNT and YENEEA. The length of the CDR3 is 14 residues. As DNA, the CDR3 is TGTGCCAGCAGCTTAGGGCCTTCCGACGGGGAGCTGTTTTTT. Translating gives CASSLGPSDGELFF.

This clone turned up a few times. The gene calls are TRBV4-2 and TRBJ2-1, with TRBD2 matching over 7 bases. The CDR3 loop spans 16 amino acids. In germline, CDR1 is LGHNA, CDR2 YNFKEQ. Losses at the gene ends were 2 bases for V and 7 bases for J; bases not matched to a gene: 11. The CDR3 DNA is TGTGCCAGCAGCCAAACCGGGACTACCATTCAGAATGAGCAGTTCTTC. It yields the protein CASSQTGTTIQNEQFF.

The CDR3 DNA is TGTGCCAGCAGTTTAAGTTCTTTCTCCTACAATGAGCAGTTCTTC. It yields the protein CASSLSSFSYNEQFF. V and J are TRBV27 and TRBJ2-1; D is unresolved. Germline assignment: CDR1 MNHEY and CDR2 SMNVEV (reference sequence). The CDR3 is 15 amino acids. V dropped 2 bases and J dropped 0 bases, with 8 bases sitting between them.